One sample yielded the 24 T cell receptor beta chains listed below, sequenced in a study of blood T cell repertoires in COVID-19. The assay was immunoSEQ multiplex PCR, and TCRdb's table has in-frame clones only and misses some. Here the sample spans about 170,000 clones, approximately 86% being singletons. Sequencing was performed on peripheral blood. The receptor source for this set is an elderly woman with active or convalescent COVID-19.

J is TRBJ2-3 and V is TRBV18, with TRBD2 as a possible D gene (5 bases). The V gene lost 0 bases and the J gene lost 12 bases, with 16 bases spanning the gap. This CDR3 has 14 amino acids. Germline loops: CDR1 KGHSH, CDR2 LQKENI. The CDR3: CASSPPQLGDSQYF. CDR3 nucleotides: TGTGCCAGCTCACCACCCCAATTGGGAGATTCACAGTATTTT. Full variable domain (missing parts from reference TRBV18 and TRBJ2-3): NAGVMQNPRHLVRRRGQEARLRCSPMKGHSHVYWYRQLPEEGLKFMVYLQKENIIDESGMPKERFSAEFPKEGPSILRIQQVVRGDSAAYFCASSPPQLGDSQYFGPGTRLTVL.

V is TRBV7-9 and J is TRBJ2-5; TRBD1 agrees at 7 bases. Germline V gene data show CDR1 as SEHNR and CDR2 as FQNEAQ (reference sequence). This CDR3 has 15 residues. The V gene end was trimmed by 3 bases and the J gene end by 3 bases; junction bases not matched to a gene: 7. The CDR3 nucleotides read TGTGCCAGCAGCTTCCTTGGACAGGCAAAAGAGACCCAGTACTTC. Translation gives CASSFLGQAKETQYF.

The chain is built from TRBV2 and TRBJ2-3; TRBD2 matches 16 bases. Trimming took 7 bases from V and 2 from J; bases not matched to a gene: 6. Per germline, CDR1 SNHLY and CDR2 FYNNEI. This CDR3 has 17 residues. The CDR3 DNA sequence: TGTGCCAGCAACGCCGGGACTAGCGGGAGGGACACAGATACGCAGTATTTT. Translating gives CASNAGTSGRDTDTQYF.

The chain has TRBV18 and TRBJ2-7, with D hard to call. The germline V gene has CDR1 KGHSH and CDR2 LQKENI. This CDR3 region has 11 residues. V was pared by 4 bases and J by 3 bases, with 4 bases between. In DNA, the CDR3 is TGTGCCAGCTCACTCAACTACGAGCAGTACTTC. Residues: CASSLNYEQYF.

This chain joins TRBV5-5 and TRBJ1-1; D is undetermined. In germline, CDR1 is SGHKS, CDR2 YYEKEE (reference sequence). CDR3 length: 15 amino acids. V gave up 5 bases and J gave up 3 bases, with 17 bases separating them. CDR3 sequence reads: CASRKEAEAYTEAFF. CDR3 coding DNA: TGTGCCAGCAGAAAAGAGGCCGAAGCATACACTGAAGCTTTCTTT.

V and J are TRBV27 and TRBJ1-2; weak D call: TRBD1 (6 bases). There are 13 residues in the CDR3. The V gene's germline CDR1 is MNHEY and CDR2 SMNVEV (reference sequence). V gave up 8 bases and J gave up 8 bases, with 18 bases separating them. CDR3 amino acids: CASGSRGAGGYTF. The DNA for the CDR3 is TGTGCCAGCGGTAGCCGGGGGGCTGGGGGCTACACCTTC.

The rearrangement joins TRBV6-5 to TRBJ1-3; D is possibly TRBD1 (6 bases). Per germline, CDR1 MNHEY and CDR2 SVGAGI. Deletions cut 6 bases from V and 0 bases from J, with 12 bases between. The CDR3 loop spans 15 amino acids. CDR3 nucleotides: TGTGCCAGCAGGGCGACAGGATACTCTGGAAACACCATATATTTT. Translated, it gives CASRATGYSGNTIYF.

This chain uses TRBV6-4 with TRBJ2-1; 8 bases map to TRBD1. Germline CDR1 reads MRHNA; CDR2 reads SNTAGT. The trim removed 3 bases at V and 12 bases at J, leaving 13 bases unmatched. This CDR3 has 15 residues. The CDR3 loop is CASSELMGQVYGQFF. CDR3 nucleotide sequence: TGTGCCAGCAGTGAATTAATGGGACAGGTATATGGGCAGTTCTTC.

This chain connects TRBV3-1 (or the pseudogene TRBV3-2) to TRBJ2-7, with 7 bases lining up with TRBD2. V lost 1 base to trimming and J lost 5 bases; unmatched junction nucleotides: 2. The CDR3 has 13 residues. Germline lookup yields CDR1 LGHDT and CDR2 YNNKEL (reference sequence). This CDR3 is CASSQGTSDEQYF. CDR3 bases: TGTGCCAGCAGCCAAGGAACTAGCGACGAGCAGTACTTC.

Many counts were recorded for this clone. V and J are TRBV15 and TRBJ2-7; tentatively, D is TRBD2 (7 bases). This CDR3 comprises 14 residues. Per the germline V gene, CDR1 is LNHNV and CDR2 is YYDKDF (reference sequence). Trimming cost V 1 base and J 7 bases, with 14 bases left between them. This CDR3 reads CATSRGGGAGEQYF. The CDR3 DNA is TGTGCCACCAGCAGAGGAGGGGGGGCAGGAGAGCAGTACTTC.

The V call is TRBV24-1, the J call TRBJ2-6, with unresolved D. CDR3 length: 16 amino acids. Between the trimmed V and J ends, which lost 0 bases and 2 bases, there was a span of 7 bases. Germline CDR1 and CDR2: KGHDR and SFDVKD. The CDR3 region is CATSDLSGPGANVLTF. For the CDR3, the DNA is TGTGCCACCAGTGATTTGTCGGGTCCTGGGGCCAACGTCCTGACTTTC.

This clone appeared a few times. The rearrangement joins TRBV5-4 to TRBJ2-7, with 8 bases lining up with TRBD1. V was pared by 4 bases and J by 0 bases, with 3 bases of the junction left unmatched. Germline V gives CDR1 SGHNT, CDR2 YYREEE (reference sequence). This CDR3 is built from 14 residues. The chain's CDR3 is CASSLDRASYEQYF. The CDR3 region has the DNA TGTGCCAGCAGCCTGGACAGGGCCTCCTACGAGCAGTACTTC. Supplemented by reference TRBV5-4 and TRBJ2-7, the full variable domain reads ETGVTQSPTHLIKTRGQQVTLRCSSQSGHNTVSWYQQALGQGPQFIFQYYREEENGRGNFPPRFSGLQFPNYSSELNVNALELDDSALYLCASSLDRASYEQYFGPGTRLTVT.

The V and J genes are TRBV5-1 and TRBJ1-3; D might be TRBD1 (5 bases). Germline V gene data show CDR1 as SGHRS and CDR2 as YFSETQ. The ends were cut back, 1 base at V and 2 bases at J, with 7 bases in the middle. This CDR3 is built from 14 residues. CDR3 sequence: CASSLKGTGNTIYF. The DNA for the CDR3 is TGCGCCAGCAGCTTGAAGGGGACTGGAAACACCATATATTTT.

The chain recombines TRBV11-2 with TRBJ2-7; 7 positions agree with TRBD2. Germline V lookup: CDR1 SGHAT, CDR2 FQNNGV. Losses at the gene ends were 5 bases for V and 0 bases for J; bases not matched to a gene: 13. This CDR3 region has 17 residues. The CDR3 is CASSIYTGTKLSYEQYF. The DNA of the CDR3 is TGTGCCAGCAGCATATACACCGGGACTAAACTCTCCTACGAGCAGTACTTC.

This clone was seen a handful of times. The chain combines TRBV2 with TRBJ2-7, with D possibly matching TRBD2 (5 bases). This CDR3 is built from 12 residues. Germline loops: CDR1 SNHLY, CDR2 FYNNEI. V gave up 10 bases and J gave up 2 bases, with 12 bases separating them. The CDR3 reads CATGNRPYEQYF. The CDR3 region has the DNA TGTGCCACCGGGAATAGGCCCTACGAGCAGTACTTC.

The CDR3 protein is CAISESRGRPGDTEAFF. The CDR3 coding sequence is TGTGCCATCAGTGAGTCCCGGGGGAGGCCTGGGGACACTGAAGCTTTCTTT. This sequence joins TRBV10-3 and TRBJ1-1; TRBD1 might be the D (5 bases). The CDR3 loop spans 17 amino acids. V lost 0 bases to trimming and J lost 3 bases, with 17 bases between them. Germline lookup yields CDR1 ENHRY and CDR2 SYGVKD.

The rearrangement uses TRBV6-4 and TRBJ1-1; D may be TRBD1 (6 bases). V was pared by 4 bases and J by 3 bases, with 18 bases between. This CDR3 has 16 amino acids. Per germline, CDR1 MRHNA and CDR2 SNTAGT. CDR3 loop: CASSVGLKEGDTEAFF. The DNA of the CDR3 is TGTGCCAGCAGTGTCGGACTGAAAGAGGGGGACACTGAAGCTTTCTTT.

The chain uses TRBV7-8 and TRBJ1-2; the D gene is possibly TRBD1 (6 bases). Trimming left V 3 bases short and J 7 bases short, with 12 bases between. CDR3 size: 13 residues. Germline V gene data show CDR1 as SGHVS and CDR2 as FQNEAQ. The CDR3 nucleotides read TGTGCCAGCAGCTTCGACAGGAGATCTGGCTACACCTTC. Its translation is CASSFDRRSGYTF.

V gene TRBV19 combines with J gene TRBJ1-2; D gene ambiguous. Germline assignment: CDR1 LNHDA and CDR2 SQIVND (reference sequence). Deletions cut 6 bases from V and 1 base from J, with 12 bases between. There are 14 residues in the CDR3. The CDR3 loop reads CASSPRRGNYGYTF. The CDR3 DNA sequence: TGTGCCAGTAGCCCTCGTCGGGGTAACTATGGCTACACCTTC. The variable domain in full, completed from reference TRBV19 and TRBJ1-2, reads DGGITQSPKYLFRKEGQNVTLSCEQNLNHDAMYWYRQDPGQGLRLIYYSQIVNDFQKGDIAEGYSVSREKKESFPLTVTSAQKNPTAFYLCASSPRRGNYGYTFGSGTRLTVV.

The gene calls are TRBV10-3 and TRBJ2-7, with 12 nucleotides matching TRBD2. Losses at the gene ends were 6 bases for V and 2 bases for J; bases not matched to a gene: 2. The CDR3 length is 14 residues. In germline, CDR1 is ENHRY, CDR2 SYGVKD. CDR3 loop: CAISRTSGTYEQYF. CDR3 nucleotides: TGTGCCATCAGCCGGACTAGCGGGACCTACGAGCAGTACTTC.

The chain is built from TRBV5-1 and TRBJ2-7; D not certain. Per the germline V gene, CDR1 is SGHRS and CDR2 is YFSETQ. This CDR3 has 13 amino acids. The germline V and J ends were trimmed by 2 bases and 1 base, with 7 bases remaining between them. The CDR3 protein is CASSLIGSYEQYF. The CDR3 coding sequence is TGCGCCAGCAGCTTAATCGGGTCCTACGAGCAGTACTTC.

V gene TRBV5-8 combines with J gene TRBJ1-3, with 11 positions matching TRBD1. Germline CDR1 and CDR2: SGHTS and YDEGEE. J lost 2 bases, V lost 1 base, and 8 bases had no gene match. The CDR3 is made up of 18 amino acids. The CDR3, as DNA: TGTGCCAGCAGCTTGACTTTCGGACAGGGGGCAACTGGAAACACCATATATTTT. It is translated as CASSLTFGQGATGNTIYF.

V and J are TRBV19 and TRBJ2-5; 11 bases are a match to TRBD2. The CDR3 totals 16 residues. In germline, CDR1 is LNHDA, CDR2 SQIVND (reference sequence). The V and J ends lost 3 bases and 5 bases, in that order; junction bases with no gene match: 8. The CDR3 DNA sequence: TGTGCCAGTAGTATTTGGCTAGCGGGAGGTGAGGAGACCCAGTACTTC. Protein product: CASSIWLAGGEETQYF. The variable domain in full, completed from reference TRBV19 and TRBJ2-5, reads DGGITQSPKYLFRKEGQNVTLSCEQNLNHDAMYWYRQDPGQGLRLIYYSQIVNDFQKGDIAEGYSVSREKKESFPLTVTSAQKNPTAFYLCASSIWLAGGEETQYFGPGTRLLVL.

V usage is TRBV25-1 and J usage is TRBJ1-2; TRBD1 aligns across 8 bases. This CDR3 spans 12 amino acids. Germline V gene data show CDR1 as MGHDK and CDR2 as SYGVNS. After removal of 4 bases from V and 5 bases from J, the junction contained 0 bases not matched to a gene. CDR3 DNA sequence: TGTGCCAGCAGTGGGACAGGGTATGGCTACACCTTC. It codes for CASSGTGYGYTF.